This T cell receptor beta chain is drawn from a study of T cell responses to AZD1222 COVID-19 vaccine. Points from the study as a whole: A mostly white British donor set with more females was recruited, and clonal diversity was possibly underestimated.

The method was immunoSEQ multiplex PCR; TCRdb's version includes in-frame clones alone and lacks a portion of them. The table lists about 72,000 clones, nearly 90% of them singletons. On this clone: The antigen remains undetermined.

V shed 0 bases and J shed 14 bases, with 11 bases lying between them. The V gene's germline CDR1 is SGHAT and CDR2 FQNNGV. The CDR3 runs 12 residues. The clonotype originates from an adult who received the AZD1222 COVID-19 vaccine. The sequences come from peripheral blood, collected 28 days after the second AZD1222 dose. The chain has TRBV11-2 and TRBJ2-1; D is unclear. In nucleotides, the CDR3 is TGTGCCAGCAGCTTAGATCGTAATTCGAAGTTCTTC. Its translation is CASSLDRNSKFF.